The sequence of this TCR beta chain was determined in a study of shared clonotypes between healthy human individuals. Study-level information: In total, the donors were a couple of women and a few men aged 18 to 49.

Caucasian adults living in Nashville, Tennessee, provided all samples. A word on this clone: The same CDR3 is also encoded by other DNA sequences in this sample.

Per germline, CDR1 GTSNPN and CDR2 SVGIG (reference sequence). Trimming pared 3 bases from V and 8 bases from J, leaving 19 bases between. The CDR3 loop spans 15 amino acids. As handled by the study authors: Filtering differed because ImmunoSEQ produced junction-only sequences that carried no quality scores. The data were produced by immunoSEQ multiplex PCR, yet TCRdb's version contains in-frame clones alone and is incomplete. V, J and clone size are those of that table, while D and trimming were read from the DNA. Of 950,000 to 1,200,000 clones listed, around 77% are singletons. This clonotype originated in a man aged 18-30 years in good health. Some clones in this sample may be carry-over from other donors' samples. Material for sequencing was memory CD4+ T cells from PBMCs. Specified subset: CD45RA-negative fraction. The chain uses TRBV30 and TRBJ1-4; maybe TRBD1 (6 bases). The CDR3 nucleotides read TGTGCCTGGAGAGTTCCGGGACACCCGGCGGAAAAACTGTTTTTT. This gives the protein CAWRVPGHPAEKLFF.